The T cell receptor beta chain under discussion was sequenced for a study of T cell responses to AZD1222 COVID-19 vaccine (dated by TCRdb to the early 2020s). Some background on the complete study: AZD1222 recipients with second doses at about 4 weeks or about 12 weeks were pooled, because spike-specific TCR depth and breadth did not differ between schedules. A total of 230 to 250 trial participants underwent TCR sequencing, of whom 200 to 220 had received two doses of AZD1222 and some 25 had received two doses of the MenACWY control vaccine. Trial participants were enrolled by age into subgroups of 18-55, 56-69 and 70-plus years, and about 150, 27 and 61 TCR-sequenced participants, respectively, were included in these subgroups.

What the research found in general, with its limitations: No day 14 peak-response samples were available, so repertoires were characterized only after the peak T cell response. Participants were mostly white British and included more females than males, and it was suggested by the authors that clonal diversity may have been underestimated. In the small 56-69-year group, the increase in depth fell short of significance, most likely because of low power. A significant rise in spike-specific TCR breadth and depth was observed after two AZD1222 doses relative to day 0 and relative to MenACWY recipients. Vaccine-associated CD4 TCRs spanned the whole spike protein, with dominant responses in regions 160-218 and 743-854. Conclusions about previously exposed vaccinees are limited because only 6 or 7 AZD1222 recipients were SARS-CoV-2 seropositive at baseline. Nearly half of unique spike-specific TCRs reportedly recognized epitopes outside regions mutated in the B.1.351 and B.1.1.7 variants.

The time point label, as the study defines it: baseline before first vaccination. Samples from vaccinated people were obtained from the UK trials COV001 and COV002, which included a single-blind randomized controlled phase 2/3 trial of AZD1222 (ChAdOx1 nCoV-19) in healthy adults. For TCRbeta chain sequencing, PBMC samples were collected from trial participants at day 0 and at day 28 after the second dose. The CDR3 regions of human TCRbeta chains were subjected to immunosequencing. The original methods were these. TCRs in the repertoires were matched against a reference library of SARS-CoV-2-specific TCRs that had been generated with the MIRA antigen-specificity platform. Breadth was defined as the fraction of unique TCRs that were SARS-CoV-2-associated. Depth was defined as the fraction of total T cells that were SARS-CoV-2-associated. Using the MIRA data, each spike-specific TCR was mapped to the spike region that the TCR reacts to and placed in a CD4 or CD8 class. Log10-transformed breadth and depth values were compared by one-way ANOVA with Sidak's multiple comparisons tests. Held by TCRdb, this immuneACCESS table contains in-frame sequences only and omits some clones. Under half of the omission traces to an unresolved V gene where checked; the cause of the rest is unknown. D and trimming come from the DNA, and the V and J calls and clone size come from that table. The sample has under 70,000 clones on record, about 70% of them singletons. The ten largest clones represent over 11% of the sample.

Taken from the germline V gene (reference sequence), the CDR1 and CDR2 loops are SEHNR and FQNEAQ. After removal of 6 bases from V and 6 bases from J, the junction retains 14 bases not matched to a gene. The CDR3, cysteine through phenylalanine, is 17 amino acids long. Only the CDR3 portion is preserved as DNA: 51 bases, with reading frame beginning at the first base. This clone was seen only once. Its antigen is currently not known. One base away there is no much larger clone; base qualities are not given. This receptor was obtained from an adult in good health. The chain is made from TRBV7-9 and TRBJ1-2; the junction holds 12 bases that match TRBD1. The sample in question was peripheral blood, obtained on day 0 of AZD1222 vaccination. CDR3 region: CASSRDRGPPSSHGYTF. The sequenced DNA: TGTGCCAGCAGTCGGGACAGGGGGCCCCCCTCATCGCATGGCTACACCTTC.